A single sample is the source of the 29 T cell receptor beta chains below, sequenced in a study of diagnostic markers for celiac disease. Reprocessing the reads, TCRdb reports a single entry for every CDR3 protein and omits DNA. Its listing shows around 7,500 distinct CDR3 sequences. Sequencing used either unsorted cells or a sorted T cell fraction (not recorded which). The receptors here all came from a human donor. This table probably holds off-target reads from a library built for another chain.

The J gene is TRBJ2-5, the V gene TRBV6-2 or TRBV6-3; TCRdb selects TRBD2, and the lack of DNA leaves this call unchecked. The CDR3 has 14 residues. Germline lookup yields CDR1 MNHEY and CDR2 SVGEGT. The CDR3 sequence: CATLSGLAEETQYF.

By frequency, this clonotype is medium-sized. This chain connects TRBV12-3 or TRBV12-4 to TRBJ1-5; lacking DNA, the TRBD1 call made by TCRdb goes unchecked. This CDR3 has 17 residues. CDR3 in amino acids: CASSPTGPSSGFQPQYF.

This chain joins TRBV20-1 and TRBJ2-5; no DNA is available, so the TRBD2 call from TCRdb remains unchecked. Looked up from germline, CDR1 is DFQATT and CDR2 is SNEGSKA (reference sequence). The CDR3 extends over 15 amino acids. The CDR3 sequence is CSARDRVTSQETQYF.

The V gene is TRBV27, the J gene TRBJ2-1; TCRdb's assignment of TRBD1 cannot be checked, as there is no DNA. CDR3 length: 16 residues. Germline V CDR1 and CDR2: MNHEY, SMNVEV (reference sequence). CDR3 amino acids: CASSLGAGTVYNEQFF.

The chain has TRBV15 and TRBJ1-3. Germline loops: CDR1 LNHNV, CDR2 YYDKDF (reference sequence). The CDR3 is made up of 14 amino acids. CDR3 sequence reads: CATSRGTQGNTIYF.

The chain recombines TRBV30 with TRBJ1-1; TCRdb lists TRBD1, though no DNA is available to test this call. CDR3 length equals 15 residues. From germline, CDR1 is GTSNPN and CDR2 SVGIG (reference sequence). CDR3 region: CAWSFLYRKNTEAFF.

The CDR3: CASSLAWGDTEAFF. The chain employs TRBV7-9 and TRBJ1-1. This CDR3 is built from 14 residues. Germline V gene sequence: CDR1 SEHNR, CDR2 FQNEAQ (reference sequence).

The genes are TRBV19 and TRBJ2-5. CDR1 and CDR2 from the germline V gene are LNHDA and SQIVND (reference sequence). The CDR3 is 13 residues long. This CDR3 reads CASSIDFGLAQYF.

CDR3 region: CSARDTGLAVETQYF. This sequence joins TRBV20-1 and TRBJ2-5; the D gene TCRdb calls, TRBD2, cannot be checked with no DNA. The CDR3 consists of 15 residues. Germline V gene sequence: CDR1 DFQATT, CDR2 SNEGSKA (reference sequence).

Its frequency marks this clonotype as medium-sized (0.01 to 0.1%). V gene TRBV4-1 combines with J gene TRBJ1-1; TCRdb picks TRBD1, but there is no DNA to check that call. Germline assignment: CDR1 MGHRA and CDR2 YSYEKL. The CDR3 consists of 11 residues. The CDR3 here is CASEQGAEAFF.

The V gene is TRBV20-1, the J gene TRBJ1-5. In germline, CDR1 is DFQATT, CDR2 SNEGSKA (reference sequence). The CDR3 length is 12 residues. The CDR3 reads CSARDGDQPQHF.

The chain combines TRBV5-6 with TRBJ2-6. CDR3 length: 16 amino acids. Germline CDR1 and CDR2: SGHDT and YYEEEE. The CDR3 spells CASSLIGVAGANVLTF.

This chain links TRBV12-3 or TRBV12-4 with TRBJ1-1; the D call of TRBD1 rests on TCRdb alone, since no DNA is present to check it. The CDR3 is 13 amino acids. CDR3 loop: CASASGADTEAFF.

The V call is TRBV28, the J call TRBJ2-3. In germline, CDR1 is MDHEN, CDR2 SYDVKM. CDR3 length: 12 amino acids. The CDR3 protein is CASSFVEDTQYF.

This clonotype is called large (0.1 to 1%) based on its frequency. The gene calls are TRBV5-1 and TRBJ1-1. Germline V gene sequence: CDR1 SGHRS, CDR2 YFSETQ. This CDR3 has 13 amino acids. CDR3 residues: CASRGLVNTEAFF.

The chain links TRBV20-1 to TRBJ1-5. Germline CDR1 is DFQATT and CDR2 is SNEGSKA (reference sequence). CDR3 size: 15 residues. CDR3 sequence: CSASSQNTYHQPQHF.

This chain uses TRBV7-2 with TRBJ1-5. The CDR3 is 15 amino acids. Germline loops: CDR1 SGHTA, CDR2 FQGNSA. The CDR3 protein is CASSFDGYSNQPQHF.

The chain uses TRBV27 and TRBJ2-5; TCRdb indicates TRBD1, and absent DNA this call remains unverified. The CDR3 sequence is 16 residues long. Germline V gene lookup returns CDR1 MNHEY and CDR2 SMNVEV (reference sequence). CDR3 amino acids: CASSPRQGSYGETQYF.

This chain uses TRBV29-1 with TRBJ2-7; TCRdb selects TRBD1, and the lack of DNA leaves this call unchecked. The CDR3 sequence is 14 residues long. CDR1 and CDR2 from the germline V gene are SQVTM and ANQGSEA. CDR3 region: CSVEGAGEGGEQYF.

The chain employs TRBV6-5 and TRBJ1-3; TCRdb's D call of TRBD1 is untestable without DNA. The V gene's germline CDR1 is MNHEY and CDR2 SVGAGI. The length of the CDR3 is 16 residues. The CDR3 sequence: CASSFTGTGAGNTIYF.

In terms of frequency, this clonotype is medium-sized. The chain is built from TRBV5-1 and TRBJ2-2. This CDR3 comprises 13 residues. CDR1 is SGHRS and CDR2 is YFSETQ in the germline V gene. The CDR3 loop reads CASSLAVTGELFF.

CDR3 in amino acids: CASSPDMTGGGSAFF. The V gene is TRBV18, the J gene TRBJ1-1; TCRdb returns TRBD1, unconfirmable since there is no DNA. CDR3 size: 15 residues. The V gene's germline CDR1 is KGHSH and CDR2 LQKENI.

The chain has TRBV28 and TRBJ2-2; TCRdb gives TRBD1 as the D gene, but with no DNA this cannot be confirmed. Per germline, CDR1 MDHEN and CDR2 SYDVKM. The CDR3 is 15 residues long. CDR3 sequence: CASKGGTGITGELFF.

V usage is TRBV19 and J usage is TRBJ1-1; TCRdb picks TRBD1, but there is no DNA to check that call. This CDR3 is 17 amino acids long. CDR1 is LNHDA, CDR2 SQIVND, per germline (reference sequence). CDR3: CASSSRTGRLLDTEAFF.

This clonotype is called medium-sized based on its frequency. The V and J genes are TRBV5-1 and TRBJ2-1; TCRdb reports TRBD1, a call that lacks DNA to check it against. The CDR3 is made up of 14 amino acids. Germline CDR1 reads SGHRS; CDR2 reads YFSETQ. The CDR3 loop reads CASSLEAGYNEQFF.

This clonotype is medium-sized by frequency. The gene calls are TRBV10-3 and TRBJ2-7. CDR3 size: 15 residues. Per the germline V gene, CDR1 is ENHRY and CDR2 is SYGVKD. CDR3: CAISESTFGSYEQYF.

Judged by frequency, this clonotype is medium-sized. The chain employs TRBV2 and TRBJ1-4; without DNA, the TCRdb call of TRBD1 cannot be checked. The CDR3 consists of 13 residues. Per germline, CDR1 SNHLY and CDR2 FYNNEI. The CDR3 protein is CASLRDRGERLFF.

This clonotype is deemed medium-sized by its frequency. The CDR3 loop is CATGEGGYEQYF. This sequence joins TRBV10-3 and TRBJ2-7; TCRdb picks TRBD2, but there is no DNA to check that call. Per germline, CDR1 ENHRY and CDR2 SYGVKD. CDR3 size: 12 residues.

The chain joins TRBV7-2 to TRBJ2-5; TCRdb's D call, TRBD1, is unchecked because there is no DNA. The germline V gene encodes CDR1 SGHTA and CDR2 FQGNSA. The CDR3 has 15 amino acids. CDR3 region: CASSLAKLGVETQYF.